The T cell receptor (beta chain) described here comes from a study of OX40 agonist ivuxolimab in advanced cancers. Profiled with immunoSEQ multiplex PCR; TCRdb holds only in-frame clones, not every one. The table lists about 79,000 clones, approximately 85% of them singletons. Trimming stripped 4 bases from V and 6 bases from J, with 12 bases between. This CDR3 spans 14 amino acids. CDR1 is MNHEY, CDR2 SMNVEV, per germline (reference sequence). This receptor was taken from an adult with an advanced solid tumor such as melanoma, head and neck, liver or kidney cancer. The sequences come from CD4+ or CD8+ T cells sorted from blood, collected in a trial of the OX40 agonist ivuxolimab. The chain combines TRBV27 with TRBJ1-4; TRBD1 is a possible D gene (6 bases). This CDR3 is CASSSGARYEKLFF. The CDR3 DNA sequence: TGTGCCAGCAGTTCAGGGGCGCGGTATGAAAAACTGTTTTTT.